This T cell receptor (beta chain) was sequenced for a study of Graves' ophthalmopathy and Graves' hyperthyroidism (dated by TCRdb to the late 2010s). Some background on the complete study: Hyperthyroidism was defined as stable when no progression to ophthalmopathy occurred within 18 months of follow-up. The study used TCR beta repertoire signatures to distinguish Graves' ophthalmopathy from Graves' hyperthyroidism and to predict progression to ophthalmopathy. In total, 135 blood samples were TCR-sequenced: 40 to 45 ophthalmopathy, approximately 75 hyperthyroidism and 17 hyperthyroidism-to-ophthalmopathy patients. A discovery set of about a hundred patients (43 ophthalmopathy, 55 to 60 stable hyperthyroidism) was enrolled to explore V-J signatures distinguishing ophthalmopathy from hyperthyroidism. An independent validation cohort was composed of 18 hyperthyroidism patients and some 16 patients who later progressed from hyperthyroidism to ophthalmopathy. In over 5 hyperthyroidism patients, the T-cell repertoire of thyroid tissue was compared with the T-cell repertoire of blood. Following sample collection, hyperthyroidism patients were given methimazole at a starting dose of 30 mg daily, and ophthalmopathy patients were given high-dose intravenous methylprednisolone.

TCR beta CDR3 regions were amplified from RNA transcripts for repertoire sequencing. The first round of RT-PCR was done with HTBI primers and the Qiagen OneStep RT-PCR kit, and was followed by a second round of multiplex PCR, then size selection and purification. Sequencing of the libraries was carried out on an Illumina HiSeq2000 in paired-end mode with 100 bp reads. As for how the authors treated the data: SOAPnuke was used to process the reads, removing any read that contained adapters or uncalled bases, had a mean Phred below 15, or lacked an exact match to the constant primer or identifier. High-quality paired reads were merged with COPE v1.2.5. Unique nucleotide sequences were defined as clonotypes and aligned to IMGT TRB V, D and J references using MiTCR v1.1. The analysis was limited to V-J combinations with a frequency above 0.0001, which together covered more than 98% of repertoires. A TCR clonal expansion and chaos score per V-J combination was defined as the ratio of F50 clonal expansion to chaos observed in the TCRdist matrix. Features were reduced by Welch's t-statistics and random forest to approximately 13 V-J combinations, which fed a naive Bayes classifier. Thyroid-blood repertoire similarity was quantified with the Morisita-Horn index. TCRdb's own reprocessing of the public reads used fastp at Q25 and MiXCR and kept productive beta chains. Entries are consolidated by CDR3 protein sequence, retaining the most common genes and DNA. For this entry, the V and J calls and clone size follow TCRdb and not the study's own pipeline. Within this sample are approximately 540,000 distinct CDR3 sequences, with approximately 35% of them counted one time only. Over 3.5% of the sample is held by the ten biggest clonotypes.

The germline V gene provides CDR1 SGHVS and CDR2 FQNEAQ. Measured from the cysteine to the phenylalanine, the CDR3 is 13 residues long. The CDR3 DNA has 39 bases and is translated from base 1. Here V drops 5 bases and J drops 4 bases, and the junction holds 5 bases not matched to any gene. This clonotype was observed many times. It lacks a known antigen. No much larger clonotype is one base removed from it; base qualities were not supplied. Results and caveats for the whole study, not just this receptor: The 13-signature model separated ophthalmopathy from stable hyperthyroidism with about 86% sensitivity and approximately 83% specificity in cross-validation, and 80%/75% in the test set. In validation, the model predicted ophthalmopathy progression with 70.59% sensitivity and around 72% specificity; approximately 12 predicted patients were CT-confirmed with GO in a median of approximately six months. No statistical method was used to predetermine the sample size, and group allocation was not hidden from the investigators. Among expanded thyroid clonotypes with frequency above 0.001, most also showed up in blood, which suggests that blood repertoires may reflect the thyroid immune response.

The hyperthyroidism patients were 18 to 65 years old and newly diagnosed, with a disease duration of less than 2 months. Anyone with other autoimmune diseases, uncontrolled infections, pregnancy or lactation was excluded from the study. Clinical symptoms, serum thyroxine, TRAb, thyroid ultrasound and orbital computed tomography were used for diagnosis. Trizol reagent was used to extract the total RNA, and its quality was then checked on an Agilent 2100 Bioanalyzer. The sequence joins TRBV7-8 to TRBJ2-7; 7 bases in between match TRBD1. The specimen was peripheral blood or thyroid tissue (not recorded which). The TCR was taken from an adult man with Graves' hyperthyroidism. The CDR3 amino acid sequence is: CASSIDREYEQYF. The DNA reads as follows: TGTGCCAGCAGCATCGACAGGGAGTACGAGCAGTACTTC. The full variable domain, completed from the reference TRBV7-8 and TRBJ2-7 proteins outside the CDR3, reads GAGVSQSPRYKVAKRGQDVALRCDPISGHVSLFWYQQALGQGPEFLTYFQNEAQLDKSGLPSDRFFAERPEGSVSTLKIQRTQQEDSAVYLCASSIDREYEQYFGPGTRLTVT.